This T cell receptor beta chain originates from a study of cytomegalovirus exposure and HLA in healthy donors. Study findings and constraints: Equally common other TCR beta chains were less clonally expanded than HLA-associated ones, a later analysis found. Productive status was seen about 90% or about 30% of the time for most TCR beta V segments in an earlier analysis. The presence/absence work took it that sequencing depth was about the same across donors.

In the case of this clone: What it binds is unknown.

PCR involved 60 Vbeta and 13 Jbeta primers. The protocol was immunoSEQ multiplex PCR, while the TCRdb copy is restricted to in-frame clones and leaves out a portion. This table has 95,000 to 100,000 clones, around 79% appearing once. Healthy bone marrow donors formed the donor group. Sequenced material: PBMCs. This TCR came from a woman between 40 and 50 years old in good health and CMV-seronegative.

The CDR3 is CASSINEPGGEQYF. CDR3 in DNA: TGTGCCAGTAGTATTAATGAGCCCGGGGGGGAGCAGTACTTC. The chain recombines TRBV19 with TRBJ2-7; 7 nucleotides agree with TRBD2. J gave up 7 bases and V 3 bases, and 9 bases lay outside the gene matches. The CDR3 extends over 14 amino acids. The germline V gene encodes CDR1 LNHDA and CDR2 SQIVND (reference sequence).